Listed below are T cell receptor beta chains from one sample, sequenced in a study of PD-1 blockade in classical Hodgkin lymphoma. Sequencing was performed with immunoSEQ multiplex PCR; in TCRdb, only in-frame clones are kept and a portion is missing. The sample holds tens of thousands of clones, roughly 89% seen once. Material: peripheral blood mononuclear cells (PBMCs), obtained before the fourth cycle of nivolumab. The receptors derive from a human donor with classical Hodgkin lymphoma. Both conserved end residues are part of each CDR3. Fields, in order: clone size, V gene, D gene, J gene, CDR3 protein, CDR3 DNA. D genes are given only for firm matches. Clone size is given for some rows only: seen once, a few or many times, or a class if the clone is expanded.

NA,TRBV6-1,TRBD1,TRBJ1-2,CASSEDRGLGGYTF,TGTGCCAGCAGCGAAGACAGGGGGCTGGGAGGCTACACCTTC
NA,TRBV5-6,NA,TRBJ2-6,CASSSLESGANVLTF,TGTGCCAGCAGCTCGTTGGAGTCTGGGGCCAACGTCCTGACTTTC
few,TRBV11-2,TRBD2,TRBJ2-1,CASSAAGTSYLNEQFF,TGTGCCAGCAGCGCGGCCGGGACTAGTTATCTCAATGAGCAGTTCTTC
NA,TRBV5-1,NA,TRBJ2-5,CASSFGRFETQYF,TGCGCCAGCAGCTTTGGACGTTTTGAGACCCAGTACTTC
NA,TRBV19,TRBD2,TRBJ2-3,CASSIPVVAGDDTQYF,TGTGCCAGTAGTATCCCAGTGGTAGCGGGAGACGATACGCAGTATTTT
NA,TRBV5-1,TRBD1,TRBJ1-1,CASSKGPGTGPIYAFF,TGCGCCAGCAGCAAAGGCCCCGGGACAGGGCCTATCTATGCTTTCTTT
NA,TRBV2,NA,TRBJ2-7,CASGREEGYEQYF,TGTGCCAGCGGCAGGGAGGAAGGCTACGAGCAGTACTTC
NA,TRBV27,TRBD1,TRBJ1-5,CASSSGQGVNQPQHF,TGTGCCAGCAGTTCCGGACAGGGTGTCAATCAGCCCCAGCATTTT
NA,TRBV2,TRBD2,TRBJ2-7,CASSHRLAGAPAYEQYF,TGTGCCAGCAGTCACCGACTAGCGGGAGCACCCGCCTACGAGCAGTACTTC
once,TRBV28,NA,TRBJ2-1,CASSYHEQFF,TGTGCCAGCAGTTACCATGAGCAGTTCTTC